This T cell receptor (beta chain) came from a study of T cell repertoires in cytomegalovirus infection. A single record per CDR3 protein comes from TCRdb applying MiXCR to the reads. Of about 100,000 distinct CDR3 sequences in the sample, 29% were seen once. Points from the study as a whole: Cumulative frequency of public TCR beta families picked out carriers of CMV plus the relevant HLA.

In the case of this clonotype: Its antigen is unidentified.

Trimming took off 5 bases at V and 2 bases at J, with 18 bases between the two ends. CDR3 length: 16 residues. Germline-derived CDR1 and CDR2 are SGHVS and FQNEAQ. V usage is TRBV7-8 and J usage is TRBJ2-5; D is possibly TRBD2 (6 bases). This clonotype was sampled from a human donor in good health (CMV status not recorded). Some clones in this sample may be carry-over from other donors' samples. Sequenced material: CD8+ T cells from cultured PBMCs, taken from culture after CMV antigen stimulation. The CDR3 protein is CASSPGRLGRQETQYF. CDR3 sequence (DNA): TGTGCCAGCAGCCCGGGCCGACTAGGAAGGCAAGAGACCCAGTACTTC.